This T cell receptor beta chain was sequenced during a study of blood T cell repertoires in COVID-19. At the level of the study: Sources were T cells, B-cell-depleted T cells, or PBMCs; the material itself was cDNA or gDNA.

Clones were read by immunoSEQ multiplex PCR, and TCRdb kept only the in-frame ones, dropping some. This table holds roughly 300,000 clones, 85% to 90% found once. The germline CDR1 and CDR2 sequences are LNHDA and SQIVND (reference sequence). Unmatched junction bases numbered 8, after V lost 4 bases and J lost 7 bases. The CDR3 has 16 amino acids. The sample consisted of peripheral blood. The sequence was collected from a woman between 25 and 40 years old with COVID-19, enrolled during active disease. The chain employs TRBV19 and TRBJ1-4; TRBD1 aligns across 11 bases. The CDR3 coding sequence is TGTGCCAGTAGTAAATTAACCGGGACAGGGGGTGAAAAACTGTTTTTT. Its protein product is CASSKLTGTGGEKLFF.